Listed here are 27 T cell receptor beta chains from one sample, sequenced in a study of blood T cell repertoires in COVID-19. Clones were sequenced by immunoSEQ multiplex PCR, and TCRdb holds only the in-frame ones, with some missing. The sample shows about 64,000 clones, around 84% of them seen only once. The material sequenced was peripheral blood. Receptor source: a man aged 50-60 years with active COVID-19.

This clone was found a few times. The gene calls are TRBV11-3 and TRBJ1-6, with D uncertain. Germline CDR1 SGHNT, CDR2 YENEEA. V lost 5 bases to trimming and J lost 7 bases, with 9 bases between them. The CDR3 consists of 13 residues. CDR3 nucleotides: TGTGCCAGCAGCCGAGACACAAATTCACCCCTCCACTTT. Translation: CASSRDTNSPLHF.

The chain has TRBV5-6 and TRBJ1-2; D is unresolved. CDR1 and CDR2 from the germline V gene are SGHDT and YYEEEE. The CDR3 covers 12 residues. Between the trimmed V and J ends, which lost 2 bases and 4 bases, there was a span of 6 bases. Here the CDR3 reads CASSLYGYGYTF. In nucleotides, the CDR3 is TGTGCCAGCAGCTTATACGGCTATGGCTACACCTTC.

The chain joins TRBV7-2 to TRBJ2-3, with 9 positions matching TRBD2. V dropped 5 bases and J dropped 2; count of bases not matched to a gene: 8. Germline V gene sequence: CDR1 SGHTA, CDR2 FQGNSA. This CDR3 is 16 amino acids long. CDR3 coding DNA: TGTGCCAGCAGCATTTCTAGCGGGGTTCTCACAGATACGCAGTATTTT. Translation: CASSISSGVLTDTQYF.

The V call is TRBV10-3, the J call TRBJ2-5; TRBD2 matches 8 bases. From germline, CDR1 is ENHRY and CDR2 SYGVKD. After removal of 3 bases from V and 5 bases from J, the junction contained 5 bases not matched to a gene. There are 14 residues in the CDR3. The CDR3 here is CAISDGEREETQYF. The CDR3 coding sequence is TGTGCCATCAGTGATGGGGAGCGGGAGGAGACCCAGTACTTC.

This chain joins TRBV7-2 and TRBJ2-1; 14 nucleotides match TRBD2. The CDR3 totals 17 residues. V shed 5 bases and J 10 bases; nucleotides not matched to a gene: 13. The germline gives CDR1 SGHTA, CDR2 FQGNSA. CDR3 loop: CASSPETSGRARREQFF. CDR3 DNA: TGTGCCAGCAGCCCGGAGACTAGCGGGAGGGCCAGGAGAGAGCAGTTCTTC.

The V call is TRBV11-3, the J call TRBJ1-2; no firm D call. CDR1 is SGHNT and CDR2 is YENEEA in the germline V gene. The CDR3 spans 13 residues. Trimming left V 1 base short and J 4 bases short, with 7 bases between. The CDR3 DNA reads as TGTGCCAGCAGCTTAGGCCGGAGCTATGGCTACACCTTC. Residues: CASSLGRSYGYTF. Full variable domain (rest looked up from reference TRBV11-3 and TRBJ1-2): EAGVVQSPRYKIIEKKQPVAFWCNPISGHNTLYWYLQNLGQGPELLIRYENEEAVDDSQLPKDRFSAERLKGVDSTLKIQPAELGDSAVYLCASSLGRSYGYTFGSGTRLTVV.

This rearrangement joins TRBV5-1 to TRBJ2-3, with 11 bases matching TRBD2. After removal of 3 bases from V and 4 bases from J, the junction contained 10 bases not matched to a gene. The CDR3 has 17 amino acids. Germline CDR1 is SGHRS and CDR2 is YFSETQ. The CDR3 protein is CASSSVAGGPGADTQYF. The CDR3 bases are TGCGCCAGCAGCTCCGTAGCGGGGGGGCCCGGGGCAGATACGCAGTATTTT.

The gene calls are TRBV20-1 and TRBJ1-2; D remains unclear. Germline lookup yields CDR1 DFQATT and CDR2 SNEGSKA (reference sequence). This CDR3 comprises 11 residues. Trimming shortened V by 3 bases and J by 8 bases, and 10 bases separated the two germline ends. CDR3 sequence (DNA): TGCAGTGCTAGCGTTCCCGGGGGCTACACCTTC. Its protein is CSASVPGGYTF.

This chain connects TRBV18 to TRBJ1-4; 7 nucleotides match TRBD1. Germline assignment: CDR1 KGHSH and CDR2 LQKENI. Trimming took 3 bases from V and 5 from J; bases not matched to a gene: 0. The length of the CDR3 is 13 residues. The CDR3 DNA reads TGTGCCAGCTCACCGGGACAGAATGAAAAACTGTTTTTT. Its protein is CASSPGQNEKLFF.

The chain employs TRBV6-5 and TRBJ2-7; possibly TRBD1 for D (6 bases). CDR3 length equals 15 residues. V lost 5 bases to trimming and J lost 3 bases, with 17 bases between them. The V gene's germline CDR1 is MNHEY and CDR2 SVGAGI. CDR3 bases: TGTGCCAGCAGTACCACAGGGAAATTGGACTACGAGCAGTACTTC. This codes for CASSTTGKLDYEQYF.

V gene TRBV10-1 combines with J gene TRBJ1-4, with TRBD1 identical over 9 bases. V was clipped by 6 bases and J by 6 bases; unmatched bases: 11. This CDR3 region has 16 residues. Germline-derived CDR1 and CDR2 are WNHNN and SYGVQD (reference sequence). This CDR3 is CASSLQYRGRDEKLFF. As DNA, the CDR3 is TGCGCCAGCAGCCTACAATACAGGGGGCGGGATGAAAAACTGTTTTTT.

The V and J genes are TRBV27 and TRBJ1-4, with D tentatively TRBD1 (5 bases). Trimming stripped 5 bases from V and 7 bases from J, with 11 bases between. The CDR3 has 13 amino acids. The germline V gene encodes CDR1 MNHEY and CDR2 SMNVEV (reference sequence). The CDR3 spells CASSTQGGEKLFF. The CDR3 nucleotides read TGTGCCAGCAGTACGCAGGGCGGTGAAAAACTGTTTTTT. The whole variable domain, filled in from reference TRBV27 and TRBJ1-4, reads EAQVTQNPRYLITVTGKKLTVTCSQNMNHEYMSWYRQDPGLGLRQIYYSMNVEVTDKGDVPEGYKVSRKEKRNFPLILESPSPNQTSLYFCASSTQGGEKLFFGSGTQLSVL.

The CDR3 nucleotides are TGTGCCAGCAGCGTAGTGGTAGCGGGGGGCACAGATACGCAGTATTTT. Protein product: CASSVVVAGGTDTQYF. This rearrangement joins TRBV9 to TRBJ2-3; 9 bases are a match to TRBD2. CDR1 is SGDLS and CDR2 is YYNGEE in the germline V gene. The V segment lost 0 bases and the J segment 1 base; nucleotides outside the gene matches: 3. The CDR3 totals 16 residues. The full variable domain, completed using reference TRBV9 and TRBJ2-3, is DSGVTQTPKHLITATGQRVTLRCSPRSGDLSVYWYQQSLDQGLQFLIQYYNGEERAKGNILERFSAQQFPDLHSELNLSSLELGDSALYFCASSVVVAGGTDTQYFGPGTRLTVL.

The V gene is TRBV18, the J gene TRBJ1-5, with 8 positions matching TRBD1. Germline loops: CDR1 KGHSH, CDR2 LQKENI. The CDR3 consists of 14 residues. J lost 9 bases, V lost 2 bases, and 6 bases had no gene match. CDR3 amino acids: CASSPGQGGWPQHF. In DNA, the CDR3 is TGTGCCAGCTCACCAGGACAGGGCGGATGGCCCCAGCATTTT.

The J gene is TRBJ2-5, the V gene TRBV5-4; TRBD2 matches at 10 bases. This CDR3 is built from 18 residues. CDR1 is SGHNT and CDR2 is YYREEE in the germline V gene (reference sequence). V lost 0 bases and J lost 5; bases outside the gene matches: 13. The CDR3 here is CASSLEGASGSRRETQYF. In nucleotides, the CDR3 is TGTGCCAGCAGCTTGGAGGGAGCTAGCGGGAGCAGAAGGGAGACCCAGTACTTC.

The V call is TRBV7-9, the J call TRBJ2-7, with TRBD1 matching over 7 bases. Germline V lookup: CDR1 SEHNR, CDR2 FQNEAQ (reference sequence). J lost 3 bases, V lost 0 bases, and 2 bases had no gene match. The CDR3 consists of 14 residues. CDR3 region: CASSLASGGYEQYF. For the CDR3, the DNA is TGTGCCAGCAGCTTAGCATCAGGGGGCTACGAGCAGTACTTC.

This clone was found a few times. This sequence joins TRBV5-4 and TRBJ2-2; TRBD2 matches 10 bases. CDR3 size: 16 residues. The germline gives CDR1 SGHNT, CDR2 YYREEE (reference sequence). V lost 4 bases and J lost 3; bases outside the gene matches: 6. The CDR3 here is CASSPPSGSDTGELFF. The CDR3 nucleotides read TGTGCCAGCAGCCCTCCTAGCGGGAGTGACACCGGGGAGCTGTTTTTT.

The chain combines TRBV5-6 with TRBJ2-3; TRBD2 matches at 13 bases. V lost 2 bases and J lost 3; bases outside the gene matches: 6. Germline CDR1 is SGHDT and CDR2 is YYEEEE. The length of the CDR3 is 17 residues. For the CDR3, the DNA is TGTGCCAGCAGCTTAATACTAGCGGGAGGGAGGACAGATACGCAGTATTTT. Protein sequence: CASSLILAGGRTDTQYF.

The gene calls are TRBV4-1 and TRBJ1-1; tentative D call: TRBD1 (5 bases). Germline CDR1 MGHRA, CDR2 YSYEKL. V dropped 3 bases and J dropped 0 bases, with 17 bases sitting between them. The CDR3 runs to 17 residues. The CDR3 DNA follows: TGCGCCAGCAGCCATGGACAACTACGAGGTATGAACACTGAAGCTTTCTTT. It yields the protein CASSHGQLRGMNTEAFF.

Written as DNA, the CDR3 is TGTGCCAGCAGCTTGGCGGCTAGCGGGAGCTCAGATACGCAGTATTTT. It codes for CASSLAASGSSDTQYF. This chain joins TRBV5-6 and TRBJ2-3; 10 bases are a match to TRBD2. This CDR3 comprises 16 residues. The V gene end was trimmed by 0 bases and the J gene end by 4 bases; junction bases not matched to a gene: 5. The germline V gene encodes CDR1 SGHDT and CDR2 YYEEEE.

This clone appeared a few times. The chain combines TRBV12-5 with TRBJ1-1; D remains unclear. The germline gives CDR1 LGHNT, CDR2 FRNRAP. The CDR3 spans 12 residues. The V and J ends lost 7 bases and 3 bases respectively, with 9 bases between them. For the CDR3, the DNA is TGTGCTAGTGCCTTCGGGGACACTGAAGCTTTCTTT. Protein sequence: CASAFGDTEAFF. Looking up the rest from reference TRBV12-5 and TRBJ1-1 gives the full variable domain: DARVTQTPRHKVTEMGQEVTMRCQPILGHNTVFWYRQTMMQGLELLAYFRNRAPLDDSGMPKDRFSAEMPDATLATLKIQPSEPRDSAVYFCASAFGDTEAFFGQGTRLTVV.

This chain connects TRBV6-5 to TRBJ2-7, with a possible D match to TRBD1 (6 bases). Trimming left V 0 bases short and J 1 base short, with 7 bases between. The CDR3 has 14 amino acids. Germline assignment: CDR1 MNHEY and CDR2 SVGAGI. CDR3 loop: CASSYSDRSYEQYF. The DNA for the CDR3 is TGTGCCAGCAGTTACTCGGACAGATCCTACGAGCAGTACTTC.

The CDR3 DNA reads as TGTGCCAGCAGTGAATCCCCCGACAGCGCAGCTTTCTTT. It codes for CASSESPDSAAFF. This chain connects TRBV25-1 to TRBJ1-1; D is perhaps TRBD1 (5 bases). The V end was cut by 1 base, the J end by 10 bases, with 13 bases between. The CDR3 loop spans 13 amino acids. CDR1 is MGHDK, CDR2 SYGVNS, per germline.

This clone was observed a handful of times. The chain couples TRBV19 to TRBJ2-1; 9 positions match TRBD2. The CDR3 totals 15 residues. The junction had 9 bases not matched to a gene; V was cut back by 4 bases and J by 8 bases. Germline CDR1 is LNHDA and CDR2 is SQIVND (reference sequence). The CDR3: CASSTISGSRHEQFF. CDR3 coding DNA: TGTGCCAGTAGTACCATTAGCGGGAGTAGGCATGAGCAGTTCTTC.

The chain recombines TRBV19 with TRBJ2-3, with D possibly matching TRBD2 (6 bases). The V end was cut by 3 bases, the J end by 5 bases, with 15 bases between. The CDR3 covers 15 residues. From germline, CDR1 is LNHDA and CDR2 SQIVND (reference sequence). Here the CDR3 DNA reads TGTGCCAGTAGTATGAGCACTAGCCGAAGAGATACGCAGTATTTT. This sequence encodes CASSMSTSRRDTQYF.

The J gene is TRBJ2-2, the V gene TRBV5-4, with 15 bases fitting TRBD2. With 4 bases clipped from V and 3 bases from J, the junction kept 7 bases outside the gene matches. This CDR3 comprises 18 residues. The germline V gene encodes CDR1 SGHNT and CDR2 YYREEE (reference sequence). The CDR3 nucleotides read TGTGCCAGCAGCCCCGGACTAGCGGGGGGGCCGGACACCGGGGAGCTGTTTTTT. Its protein product is CASSPGLAGGPDTGELFF.

In its sample, this clone was seen a few times. CDR3 sequence: CASTAGQLFTGELFF. As DNA, the CDR3 is TGTGCCAGCACCGCGGGCCAGTTATTCACCGGGGAGCTGTTTTTT. This rearrangement joins TRBV6-5 to TRBJ2-2, with D possibly being TRBD2 (5 bases). This CDR3 comprises 15 residues. The V end lost 7 bases, the J end lost 4 bases, and 16 bases lay between the germline ends. CDR1 and CDR2 from the germline V gene are MNHEY and SVGAGI.